This T cell receptor (beta chain) was identified in a study of cytomegalovirus exposure and HLA in healthy donors. Regarding the study as a whole: With DRB1 most and HLA-C fewest, TCR association rates differed between HLA loci in a later analysis. A link between a missense DCLRE1C variant and TCR beta V- and J-gene trimming emerged from a later analysis. Analyses of presence/absence relied on an assumption of roughly uniform sequencing depth across donors. Per published accounts, TCR beta sequences correctly predicted the HLA-A and HLA-B alleles of most subjects.

A word on this clone: What it binds is not known.

This CDR3 comprises 15 residues. J was trimmed by 1 base and V by 6 bases; bases with no gene match: 8. Germline V lookup: CDR1 MDHEN, CDR2 SYDVKM. 60 Vbeta and 13 Jbeta primers were used in PCR. Profiled with immunoSEQ multiplex PCR; TCRdb holds only in-frame clones, not every one. In the table there are about 110,000 clones, around three quarters of which are singletons. Sequenced material: PBMCs. The rearrangement joins TRBV28 to TRBJ1-2, with 7 bases aligning to TRBD1. The TCR sequence derives from a woman aged 18-30 years in good health and CMV-seropositive. The CDR3 DNA reads TGTGCCAGCAGCCTGGGGACAGCTCTTAACTATGGCTACACCTTC. It codes for CASSLGTALNYGYTF.